This TCR beta chain is from a study of graft-versus-host responses after intestinal transplantation. Using immunoSEQ multiplex PCR, the repertoire was profiled, and TCRdb retains in-frame clones only, with some absent. In the table there are some 93,000 clones, 90% to 95% of which are singletons. The count of this clone is one. Its specificity is unknown. CDR1 is SGDLS, CDR2 YYNGEE, per germline. The CDR3 totals 15 residues. Deletions cut 4 bases from V and 5 bases from J, with 18 bases between. The receptor was derived from a human donor who received an intestinal transplant. The V call is TRBV9, the J call TRBJ2-5, with D possibly TRBD2 on 6 matching bases. The material was unstimulated CD8+ T cells sorted from spleen or lymph node cells, obtained before intestinal transplant. The CDR3 DNA follows: TGTGCCAGCAGCCCTCGGGACTCAGGAAGGGAGACCCAGTACTTC. Encoded protein: CASSPRDSGRETQYF. The whole variable domain, remainder taken from reference TRBV9 and TRBJ2-5, is DSGVTQTPKHLITATGQRVTLRCSPRSGDLSVYWYQQSLDQGLQFLIQYYNGEERAKGNILERFSAQQFPDLHSELNLSSLELGDSALYFCASSPRDSGRETQYFGPGTRLLVL.